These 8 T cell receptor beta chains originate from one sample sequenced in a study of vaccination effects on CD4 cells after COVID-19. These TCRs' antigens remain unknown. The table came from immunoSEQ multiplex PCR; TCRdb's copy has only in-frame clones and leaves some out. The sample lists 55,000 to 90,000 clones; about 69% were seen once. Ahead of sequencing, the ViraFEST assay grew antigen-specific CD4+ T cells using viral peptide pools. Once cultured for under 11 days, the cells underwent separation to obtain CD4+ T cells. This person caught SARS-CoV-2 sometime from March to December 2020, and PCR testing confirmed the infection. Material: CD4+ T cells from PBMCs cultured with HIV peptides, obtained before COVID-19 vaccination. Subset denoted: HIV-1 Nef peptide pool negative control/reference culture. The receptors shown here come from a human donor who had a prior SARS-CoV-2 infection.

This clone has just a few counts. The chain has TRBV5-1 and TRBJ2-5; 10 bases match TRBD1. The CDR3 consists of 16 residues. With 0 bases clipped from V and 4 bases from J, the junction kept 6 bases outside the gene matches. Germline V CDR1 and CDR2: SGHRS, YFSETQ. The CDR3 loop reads CASSLGDRGNRETQYF. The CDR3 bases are TGCGCCAGCAGCTTGGGGGACAGGGGAAATCGAGAGACCCAGTACTTC.

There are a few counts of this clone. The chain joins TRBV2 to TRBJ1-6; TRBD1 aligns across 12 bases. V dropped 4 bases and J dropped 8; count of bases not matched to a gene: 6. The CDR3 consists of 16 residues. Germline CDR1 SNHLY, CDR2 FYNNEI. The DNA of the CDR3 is TGTGCCAGCAGTGGAGGGACAGGGGGCGGTTATTCACCCCTCCACTTT. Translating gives CASSGGTGGGYSPLHF. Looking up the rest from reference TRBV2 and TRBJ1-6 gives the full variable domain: EPEVTQTPSHQVTQMGQEVILRCVPISNHLYFYWYRQILGQKVEFLVSFYNNEISEKSEIFDDQFSVERPDGSNFTLKIRSTKLEDSAMYFCASSGGTGGGYSPLHFGNGTRLTVT.

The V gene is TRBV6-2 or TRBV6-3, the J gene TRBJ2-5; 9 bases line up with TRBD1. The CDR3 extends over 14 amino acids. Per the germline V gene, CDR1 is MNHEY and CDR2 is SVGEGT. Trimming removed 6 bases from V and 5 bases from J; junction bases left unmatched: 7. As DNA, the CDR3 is TGTGCCAGCAGCCCTGGACAGGGGTGGGAGACCCAGTACTTC. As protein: CASSPGQGWETQYF.

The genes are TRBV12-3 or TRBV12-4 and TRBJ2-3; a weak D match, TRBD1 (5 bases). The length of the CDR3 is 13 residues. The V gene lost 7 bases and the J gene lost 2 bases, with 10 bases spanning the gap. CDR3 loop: CASKRRVTDTQYF. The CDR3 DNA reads TGTGCCAGCAAACGCAGGGTCACAGATACGCAGTATTTT.

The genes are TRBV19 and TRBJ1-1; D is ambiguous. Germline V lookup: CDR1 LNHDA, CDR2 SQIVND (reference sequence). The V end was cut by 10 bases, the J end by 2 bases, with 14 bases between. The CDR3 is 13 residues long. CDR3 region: CATKRQLNTEAFF. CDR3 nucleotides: TGTGCCACCAAGAGGCAGTTAAACACTGAAGCTTTCTTT. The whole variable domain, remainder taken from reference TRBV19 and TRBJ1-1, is DGGITQSPKYLFRKEGQNVTLSCEQNLNHDAMYWYRQDPGQGLRLIYYSQIVNDFQKGDIAEGYSVSREKKESFPLTVTSAQKNPTAFYLCATKRQLNTEAFFGQGTRLTVV.

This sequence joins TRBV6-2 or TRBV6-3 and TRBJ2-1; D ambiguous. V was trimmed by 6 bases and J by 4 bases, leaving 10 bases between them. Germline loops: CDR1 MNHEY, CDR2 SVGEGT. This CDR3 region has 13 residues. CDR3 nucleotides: TGTGCCAGCAGCCCCGACAATTACAATGAGCAGTTCTTC. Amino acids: CASSPDNYNEQFF.

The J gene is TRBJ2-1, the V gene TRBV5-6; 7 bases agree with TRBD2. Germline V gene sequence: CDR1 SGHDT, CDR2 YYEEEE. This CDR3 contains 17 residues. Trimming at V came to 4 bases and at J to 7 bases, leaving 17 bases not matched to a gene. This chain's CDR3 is CASSLVVGAGKRNEQFF. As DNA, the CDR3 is TGTGCCAGCAGCCTGGTGGTGGGAGCGGGAAAACGAAATGAGCAGTTCTTC.

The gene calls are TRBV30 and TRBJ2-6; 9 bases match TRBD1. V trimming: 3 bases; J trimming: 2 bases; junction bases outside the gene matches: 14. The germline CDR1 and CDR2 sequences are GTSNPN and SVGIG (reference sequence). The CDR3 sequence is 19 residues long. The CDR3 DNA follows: TGTGCCTGGAGACCCGACAAAAGGGACAGGGATCCTGGGGCCAACGTCCTGACTTTC. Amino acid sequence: CAWRPDKRDRDPGANVLTF.